Below, 24 T cell receptor beta chains from the same sample are listed, as sequenced in a study of blood T cell repertoires in COVID-19 (dated by TCRdb to the early 2020s). Libraries were constructed by the immunoSEQ multiplex PCR assay. TCRdb mirrors the immuneACCESS table, restricted to in-frame sequences. Some clones are absent from its copies; in checked studies, under half trace to an unresolved V gene, and the reason for the others is unknown. The sample profile shows about 58,000 clones; roughly 92% of them were found once. The ten largest clones represent around 4.3% of the sample. The sample consisted of peripheral blood. The origin of the receptors is a man aged 50 or older with active COVID-19.

This clone came up a few times. The chain joins TRBV2 to TRBJ1-5, with a possible D match to TRBD1 (5 bases). This CDR3 is 13 amino acids long. Germline V gives CDR1 SNHLY, CDR2 FYNNEI. V lost 8 bases and J 3 bases, leaving 11 bases between the germline ends. CDR3 in DNA: TGTGCCAGCTCGCGACAGATCAATCAGCCCCAGCATTTT. This encodes CASSRQINQPQHF.

The rearrangement uses TRBV6-1 and TRBJ2-5; a possible D gene is TRBD1 (5 bases). There are 15 residues in the CDR3. V was clipped by 1 base and J by 4 bases, with 13 bases between them. Germline loops: CDR1 MNHNS, CDR2 SASEGT. CDR3 coding DNA: TGTGCCAGCAGTGAAGGGGGCCCAGAAGGAGAGACCCAGTACTTC. This gives the protein CASSEGGPEGETQYF.

This chain uses TRBV19 with TRBJ2-5; 8 nucleotides line up with TRBD2. The CDR3 totals 14 residues. The V and J ends lost 6 bases and 4 bases, in that order; junction bases with no gene match: 7. The germline gives CDR1 LNHDA, CDR2 SQIVND (reference sequence). The CDR3 is CASSPGGPGETQYF. The CDR3 bases are TGTGCCAGTAGCCCGGGGGGGCCCGGAGAGACCCAGTACTTC.

The chain carries TRBV13 and TRBJ2-1; 11 bases align to TRBD2. CDR1 and CDR2 from the germline V gene are PRHDT and FYEKMQ (reference sequence). The CDR3 length is 17 residues. Germline trimming cut 6 bases from V and 8 bases from J; bases unmatched to any gene: 15. CDR3 in amino acids: CASSRRTSGFGQDEQFF. DNA of the CDR3: TGTGCCAGCAGTCGACGGACTAGCGGGTTCGGTCAGGATGAGCAGTTCTTC.

The chain uses TRBV19 and TRBJ1-2; D not certain. This CDR3 region has 14 residues. Germline CDR1 LNHDA, CDR2 SQIVND (reference sequence). The V gene lost 4 bases and the J gene lost 2 bases, with 11 bases spanning the gap. CDR3 sequence: CASSNNGVNYGYTF. CDR3 DNA: TGTGCCAGTAGTAATAACGGGGTCAACTATGGCTACACCTTC.

This sequence joins TRBV19 and TRBJ2-3; possibly TRBD2 for D (6 bases). The germline gives CDR1 LNHDA, CDR2 SQIVND (reference sequence). The CDR3 covers 17 residues. V gave up 3 bases and J gave up 1 base, with 17 bases separating them. This chain's CDR3 is CASSMGGVRRGTDTQYF. In nucleotides, the CDR3 is TGTGCCAGTAGTATGGGTGGGGTCAGGAGGGGCACAGATACGCAGTATTTT.

V and J are TRBV6-5 and TRBJ1-5, with 8 nucleotides matching TRBD1. Looked up from germline, CDR1 is MNHEY and CDR2 is SVGAGI. J lost 8 bases, V lost 6 bases, and 3 bases had no gene match. The CDR3 runs 12 residues. Here the CDR3 DNA reads TGTGCCAGCAGGGACAGGGAAAAGCCCCAGCATTTT. This gives the protein CASRDREKPQHF.

J is TRBJ2-3 and V is TRBV6-5; 7 bases are shared with TRBD1. Germline V gene lookup returns CDR1 MNHEY and CDR2 SVGAGI. There are 15 residues in the CDR3. With 7 bases clipped from V and 0 bases from J, the junction kept 7 bases outside the gene matches. The CDR3 nucleotides read TGTGCCAGCATCCCGAGACAGGGTAGCACAGATACGCAGTATTTT. Encoded protein: CASIPRQGSTDTQYF.

J is TRBJ2-7 and V is TRBV6-1; possible D gene TRBD2, 6 bases. V was clipped by 2 bases and J by 0 bases, with 23 bases between them. The CDR3 has 19 residues. CDR1 and CDR2 (germline): MNHNS, SASEGT. CDR3 protein: CASSEFGREPRVVSYEQYF. DNA of the CDR3: TGTGCCAGCAGTGAATTTGGCCGGGAGCCCCGGGTTGTCTCCTACGAGCAGTACTTC.

V usage is TRBV28 and J usage is TRBJ2-2, with TRBD2 matching over 10 bases. V lost 7 bases to trimming and J lost 7 bases; unmatched junction nucleotides: 9. There are 15 residues in the CDR3. The germline gives CDR1 MDHEN, CDR2 SYDVKM. CDR3 DNA: TGTGCCAGCACCCAAGCGGGGGGGCCGGTCGGGGAGCTGTTTTTT. Translating it yields CASTQAGGPVGELFF. The full variable domain, completed using reference TRBV28 and TRBJ2-2, is DVKVTQSSRYLVKRTGEKVFLECVQDMDHENMFWYRQDPGLGLRLIYFSYDVKMKEKGDIPEGYSVSREKKERFSLILESASTNQTSMYLCASTQAGGPVGELFFGEGSRLTVL.

This clone showed up just a few times. The gene calls are TRBV28 and TRBJ2-7; D is unclear. The CDR3 runs to 13 residues. Trimming took off 6 bases at V and 0 bases at J, with 9 bases between the two ends. Germline V gene sequence: CDR1 MDHEN, CDR2 SYDVKM. The CDR3 bases are TGTGCCAGCAGGGCCCCGGGCTCCTACGAGCAGTACTTC. As protein: CASRAPGSYEQYF.

The chain has TRBV28 and TRBJ2-7; 10 nucleotides match TRBD1. CDR3 length: 16 residues. After removal of 1 base from V and 0 bases from J, the junction contained 3 bases not matched to a gene. CDR1 MDHEN and CDR2 SYDVKM come from the germline V gene. In nucleotides, the CDR3 is TGTGCCAGCAGTTTATCATGGACAGGGGGCTCCTACGAGCAGTACTTC. This codes for CASSLSWTGGSYEQYF.

The genes are TRBV9 and TRBJ2-1; possibly TRBD2 for D (5 bases). Germline-derived CDR1 and CDR2 are SGDLS and YYNGEE. This CDR3 is built from 14 residues. V lost 0 bases and J lost 7, with 11 bases in between. In nucleotides, the CDR3 is TGTGCCAGCAGCGTAGGGAGCGGAGGTAATGAGCAGTTCTTC. Translated, it gives CASSVGSGGNEQFF.

This chain joins TRBV28 and TRBJ1-2, with a tentative D call TRBD1 (5 bases). Germline V gene sequence: CDR1 MDHEN, CDR2 SYDVKM. The CDR3 runs 15 residues. Trimming stripped 7 bases from V and 3 bases from J, with 18 bases between. DNA of the CDR3: TGTGCCAGCACCAGTTGGGGTACAGGCTACTATGGCTACACCTTC. It codes for CASTSWGTGYYGYTF.

CDR3 residues: CASSGVGRRYNEQFF. The CDR3 DNA is TGTGCCAGCAGTGGGGTGGGGAGACGGTACAATGAGCAGTTCTTC. This rearrangement joins TRBV11-2 to TRBJ2-1; D possibly corresponds to TRBD2 (5 bases). This CDR3 contains 15 residues. V lost 6 bases, J lost 4 bases, and 16 bases lay in between. Germline CDR1 and CDR2: SGHAT and FQNNGV.

The chain links TRBV18 to TRBJ1-2, with 11 bases aligning to TRBD1. Germline CDR1 is KGHSH and CDR2 is LQKENI. CDR3 length: 15 residues. V lost 6 bases, J lost 5 bases, and 8 bases stayed unmatched. CDR3 in amino acids: CASSLDGTGGYGYTF. The CDR3 region has the DNA TGTGCCAGCTCCCTCGATGGGACAGGGGGATATGGCTACACCTTC.

Concerning this clone: Sequence at one end of the junction differs from germline and may be a read error. V is TRBV3-1 (or the pseudogene TRBV3-2) and J is TRBJ2-2, with TRBD2 matching 8 bases. The CDR3 spans 15 residues. CDR1 and CDR2 (germline): LGHDT, YNNKEL (reference sequence). The CDR3, as DNA: TGTGCCAGCAGACAAGCGGGAGTGGTTACCGGGGAGCTGTTTTTT. Its protein product is CASRQAGVVTGELFF.

The rearrangement uses TRBV10-3 and TRBJ2-7, with 16 bases lining up with TRBD2. This CDR3 region has 17 residues. Germline CDR1 and CDR2: ENHRY and SYGVKD. V shed 5 bases and J 7 bases; nucleotides not matched to a gene: 11. In DNA form, the CDR3 reads TGTGCCATCAGTTTTGCGTCCGGGACTAGCGGGAGGGGTGAGCAGTACTTC. Protein sequence: CAISFASGTSGRGEQYF.

V gene TRBV11-3 combines with J gene TRBJ2-3, with a weak D call TRBD2 (6 bases). The CDR3 extends over 16 amino acids. In germline, CDR1 is SGHNT, CDR2 YENEEA. V was shortened by 5 bases and J by 2 bases, with 17 bases between the two germline ends. The CDR3 loop reads CASSAPLAVNTDTQYF. CDR3 DNA sequence: TGTGCCAGCAGCGCCCCCTTAGCGGTAAACACAGATACGCAGTATTTT. Full variable domain (rest looked up from reference TRBV11-3 and TRBJ2-3): EAGVVQSPRYKIIEKKQPVAFWCNPISGHNTLYWYLQNLGQGPELLIRYENEEAVDDSQLPKDRFSAERLKGVDSTLKIQPAELGDSAVYLCASSAPLAVNTDTQYFGPGTRLTVL.

The chain carries TRBV9 and TRBJ1-3; a possible D gene is TRBD1 (6 bases). The CDR3 runs 15 residues. Trimming stripped 0 bases from V and 4 bases from J, with 11 bases between. Per the germline V gene, CDR1 is SGDLS and CDR2 is YYNGEE. This CDR3 reads CASSVASGAGNTIYF. CDR3 DNA sequence: TGTGCCAGCAGCGTAGCTTCAGGGGCGGGAAACACCATATATTTT.

This clone was recorded once. The chain recombines TRBV2 with TRBJ2-5; D uncertain. Germline V CDR1 and CDR2: SNHLY, FYNNEI. This CDR3 has 16 residues. The V gene lost 3 bases and the J gene lost 5 bases, with 19 bases spanning the gap. For the CDR3, the DNA is TGTGCCAGCAGTGACGTCATACCGCGGCCGGCGGAGACCCAGTACTTC. Protein product: CASSDVIPRPAETQYF.

This clone was counted only a few times. This chain joins TRBV18 and TRBJ1-3; TRBD1 agrees at 7 bases. The germline CDR1 and CDR2 sequences are KGHSH and LQKENI. V trimming: 6 bases; J trimming: 3 bases; junction bases outside the gene matches: 5. The CDR3 contains 14 residues. This chain's CDR3 is CASSRQGFGNTIYF. CDR3 DNA: TGTGCCAGCTCGCGACAGGGCTTTGGAAACACCATATATTTT.

The chain employs TRBV27 and TRBJ1-6; D is possibly TRBD1 (6 bases). Germline CDR1 is MNHEY and CDR2 is SMNVEV (reference sequence). V was shortened by 5 bases and J by 2 bases, with 19 bases between the two germline ends. The CDR3 is made up of 18 amino acids. In DNA form, the CDR3 reads TGTGCCAGCAGTCTAAAGGGAGGGGGTAGGGCCTATAATTCACCCCTCCACTTT. This encodes CASSLKGGGRAYNSPLHF.

The V call is TRBV10-1, the J call TRBJ2-1; tentatively, D is TRBD2 (6 bases). CDR1 is WNHNN and CDR2 is SYGVQD in the germline V gene (reference sequence). CDR3 size: 14 residues. V shed 4 bases and J shed 7 bases, with 14 bases lying between them. CDR3 DNA: TGCGCCAGCAGTGGGACTAAATCCTTTAATGAGCAGTTCTTC. Its translation is CASSGTKSFNEQFF.